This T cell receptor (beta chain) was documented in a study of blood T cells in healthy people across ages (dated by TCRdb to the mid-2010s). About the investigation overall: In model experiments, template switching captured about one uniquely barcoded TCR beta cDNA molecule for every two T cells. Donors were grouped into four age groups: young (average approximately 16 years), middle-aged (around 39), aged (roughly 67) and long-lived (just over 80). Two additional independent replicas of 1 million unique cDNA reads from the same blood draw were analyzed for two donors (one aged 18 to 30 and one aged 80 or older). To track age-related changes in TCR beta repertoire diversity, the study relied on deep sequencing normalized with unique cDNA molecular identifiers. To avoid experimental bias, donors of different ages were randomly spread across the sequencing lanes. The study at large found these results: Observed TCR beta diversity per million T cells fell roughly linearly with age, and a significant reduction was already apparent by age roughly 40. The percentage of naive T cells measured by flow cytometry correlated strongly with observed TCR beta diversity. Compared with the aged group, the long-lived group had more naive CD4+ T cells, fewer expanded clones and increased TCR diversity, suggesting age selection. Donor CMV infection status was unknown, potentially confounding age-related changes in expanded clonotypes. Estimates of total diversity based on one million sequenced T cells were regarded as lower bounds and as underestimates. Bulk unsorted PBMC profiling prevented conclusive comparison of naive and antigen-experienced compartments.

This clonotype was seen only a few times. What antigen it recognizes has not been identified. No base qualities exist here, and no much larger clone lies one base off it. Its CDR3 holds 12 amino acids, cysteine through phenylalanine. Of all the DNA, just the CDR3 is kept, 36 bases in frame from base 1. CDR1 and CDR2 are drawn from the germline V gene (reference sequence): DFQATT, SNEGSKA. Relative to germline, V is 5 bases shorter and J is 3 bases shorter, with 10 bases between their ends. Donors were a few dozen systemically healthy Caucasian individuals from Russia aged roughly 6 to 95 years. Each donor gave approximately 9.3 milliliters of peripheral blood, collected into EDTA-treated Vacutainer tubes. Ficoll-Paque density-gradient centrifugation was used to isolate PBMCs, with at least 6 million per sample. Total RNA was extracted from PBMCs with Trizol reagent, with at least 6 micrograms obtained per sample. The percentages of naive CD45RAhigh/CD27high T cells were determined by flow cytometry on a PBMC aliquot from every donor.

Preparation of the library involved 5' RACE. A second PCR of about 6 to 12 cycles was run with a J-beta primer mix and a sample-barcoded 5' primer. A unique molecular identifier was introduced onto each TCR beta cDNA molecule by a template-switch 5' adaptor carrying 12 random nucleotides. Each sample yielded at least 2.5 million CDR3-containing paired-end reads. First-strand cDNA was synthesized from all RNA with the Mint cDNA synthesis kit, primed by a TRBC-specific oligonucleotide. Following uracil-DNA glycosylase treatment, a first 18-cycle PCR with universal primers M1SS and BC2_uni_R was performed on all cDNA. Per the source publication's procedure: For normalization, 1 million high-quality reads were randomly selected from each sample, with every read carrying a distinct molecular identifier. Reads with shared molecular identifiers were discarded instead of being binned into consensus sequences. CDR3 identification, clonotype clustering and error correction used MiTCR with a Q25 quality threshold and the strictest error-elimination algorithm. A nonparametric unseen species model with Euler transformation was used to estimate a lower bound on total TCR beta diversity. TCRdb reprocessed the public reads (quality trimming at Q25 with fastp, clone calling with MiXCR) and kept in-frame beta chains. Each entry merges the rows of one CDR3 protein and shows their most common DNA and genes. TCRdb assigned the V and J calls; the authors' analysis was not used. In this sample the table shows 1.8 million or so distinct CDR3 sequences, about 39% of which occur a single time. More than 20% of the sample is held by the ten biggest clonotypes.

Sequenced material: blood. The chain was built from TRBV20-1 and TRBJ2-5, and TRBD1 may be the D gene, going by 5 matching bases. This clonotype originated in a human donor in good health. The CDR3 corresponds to CSASIGEETQYF. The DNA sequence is TGCAGTGCTTCAATAGGGGAAGAGACCCAGTACTTC.